Detailed here is one T cell receptor beta chain. The antigen is undetermined. Sequencing used immunoSEQ multiplex PCR; TCRdb keeps in-frame clones, though not all of them. The table records a few million clones, 90% to 95% of them present only once. The CDR3 length is 16 residues. Germline CDR1 reads SEHNR; CDR2 reads FQNEAQ (reference sequence). The germline V and J ends were trimmed by 2 bases and 2 bases, with 13 bases remaining between them. The data stem from a study of shared clonotypes between healthy human individuals. Study information: Per donor, CD8 memory used one plate, CD8 naive used two, CD4 memory used three and CD4 naive used three. Study-wide findings and caveats: Naive subsets generally exceeded memory subsets in estimated richness. Clonotypes shared by all four sorted-subset donors had higher generation probabilities than non-shared clonotypes.

This sequence was found in a man between 18 and 35 years old in good health. This chain connects TRBV7-9 to TRBJ2-1, with D hard to call. Sequencing was performed on naive CD4+ T cells sorted from blood. This sample's subset: CD45RA+ positively selected. The CDR3 DNA sequence: TGTGCCAGCAGCTTATGGGTAGGGTCTGCCTACAATGAGCAGTTCTTC. As protein: CASSLWVGSAYNEQFF.